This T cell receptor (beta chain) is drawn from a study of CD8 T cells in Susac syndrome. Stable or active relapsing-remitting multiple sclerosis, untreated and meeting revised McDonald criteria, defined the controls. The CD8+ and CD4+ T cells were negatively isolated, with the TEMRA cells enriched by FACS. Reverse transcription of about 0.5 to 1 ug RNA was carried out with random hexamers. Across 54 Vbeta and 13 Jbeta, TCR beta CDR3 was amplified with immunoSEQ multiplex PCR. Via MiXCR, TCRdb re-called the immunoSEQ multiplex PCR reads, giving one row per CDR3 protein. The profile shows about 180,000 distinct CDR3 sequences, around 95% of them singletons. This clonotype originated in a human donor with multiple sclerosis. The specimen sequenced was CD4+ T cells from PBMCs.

The CDR3 region is CASSGASGNTIYF. CDR3 sequence (DNA): TGTGCCAGCAGCGGCGCCTCTGGAAACACCATATATTTT. The chain links TRBV9 to TRBJ1-3, with D unresolved. This CDR3 comprises 13 residues. Germline V CDR1 and CDR2: SGDLS, YYNGEE. Trimming cost V 3 bases and J 0 bases, with 4 bases left between them.